This record looks at one T cell receptor (beta chain) sequence and its context. The junction had 4 bases not matched to a gene; V was cut back by 3 bases and J by 7 bases. The CDR3 length is 14 residues. Germline lookup yields CDR1 MNHEY and CDR2 SMNVEV (reference sequence). Original handling: The assay estimated nucleated cells by amplifying reference gene primers. TCRdb keeps only in-frame clones here, not all; method: immunoSEQ multiplex PCR. V, J and clone size are taken as reported in that table, and D and trimming were inferred from the DNA itself. This sample has approximately 100,000 clones, with roughly 89% found just once. These data belong to a study of blood T cell repertoires in COVID-19. Study in general: Samples came from the United States, Italy and Spain, spanning acute and convalescent COVID-19. Sample material is recorded as cDNA or gDNA derived from T cells, B-cell-depleted T cells, or PBMCs.

Sequencing input: peripheral blood. The sequence was obtained from a human donor in a cohort sampled during active COVID-19. V usage is TRBV27 and J usage is TRBJ1-2; 11 bases align to TRBD1. The CDR3 DNA sequence: TGTGCCAGCAGTTTTAGTGGGACAGGGGGTGGCTACACCTTC. It yields the protein CASSFSGTGGGYTF.